The 11 T cell receptor beta chains listed next were all sequenced from one sample in a study of T cells in Graves' hyperthyroidism and ophthalmopathy. RNA transcripts served as the template for amplifying TCR beta CDR3 regions. The primer set for the first-round RT-PCR of the TCR CDR3 was HTBI. One entry per CDR3 protein, called by TCRdb with MiXCR from the multiplex PCR reads. The sample records around 620,000 distinct CDR3 sequences, around 42% being singletons. The source material was peripheral blood or thyroid tissue (not recorded which). Receptors originate from an adult woman with Graves' disease, either hyperthyroidism or ophthalmopathy (not recorded which).

This chain uses TRBV29-1 with TRBJ2-5; D remains unclear. CDR1 SQVTM and CDR2 ANQGSEA come from the germline V gene. The CDR3 is 13 amino acids. Trimming shortened V by 4 bases and J by 5 bases, and 14 bases separated the two germline ends. This chain's CDR3 is CSVGSTLGETQYF. CDR3 DNA sequence: TGCAGCGTTGGCTCTACCTTAGGGGAGACCCAGTACTTC.

The V gene is TRBV12-3 or TRBV12-4, the J gene TRBJ1-6; no firm D call. V shed 4 bases and J shed 8 bases, with 12 bases lying between them. The CDR3 extends over 14 amino acids. The chain's CDR3 is CASSWPGMHSPLHF. For the CDR3, the DNA is TGTGCCAGCAGTTGGCCGGGGATGCATTCACCCCTCCACTTT.

The J gene is TRBJ1-1, the V gene TRBV6-5; D not resolved. Per the germline V gene, CDR1 is MNHEY and CDR2 is SVGAGI. V was pared by 0 bases and J by 3 bases, with 11 bases between. The CDR3 loop spans 15 amino acids. CDR3: CASSYSDIQDTEAFF. CDR3 nucleotide sequence: TGTGCCAGCAGTTACTCGGATATTCAAGACACTGAAGCTTTCTTT.

This clonotype was detected ten times or more. The junction departs from germline at one end; a sequencing error may be responsible. This chain connects TRBV7-9 to TRBJ2-2; 11 positions agree with TRBD2. The CDR3 is made up of 16 amino acids. The germline gives CDR1 SEHNR, CDR2 FQNEAQ (reference sequence). CDR3 protein: CASSLAGGPNTGELFF. In DNA form, the CDR3 reads TGTGCCAGCAGTTTAGCGGGAGGGCCGAACACCGGGGAGCTGTTTTTT.

The chain carries TRBV2 and TRBJ1-5; D remains ambiguous. The V gene lost 10 bases and the J gene lost 7 bases, with 11 bases spanning the gap. The CDR3 has 11 residues. Germline-derived CDR1 and CDR2 are SNHLY and FYNNEI. CDR3 amino acids: CATAGQQPQHF. CDR3 nucleotide sequence: TGTGCCACCGCGGGCCAGCAGCCCCAGCATTTT. The whole variable domain, remainder taken from reference TRBV2 and TRBJ1-5, is EPEVTQTPSHQVTQMGQEVILRCVPISNHLYFYWYRQILGQKVEFLVSFYNNEISEKSEIFDDQFSVERPDGSNFTLKIRSTKLEDSAMYFCATAGQQPQHFGDGTRLSIL.

V gene TRBV7-2 combines with J gene TRBJ1-2; 11 nucleotides match TRBD1. This CDR3 has 14 residues. Trimming removed 5 bases from V and 9 bases from J; junction bases left unmatched: 8. Germline values: CDR1 SGHTA, CDR2 FQGNSA. CDR3 sequence: CASSPRGQGASYTF. Written as DNA, the CDR3 is TGTGCCAGCAGCCCCAGAGGACAGGGGGCCAGCTACACCTTC.

The genes are TRBV7-8 and TRBJ2-5; TRBD1 is a possible D gene (5 bases). The last part of the DNA fits TRBJ2-4 better; the J call may be wrong. There are 14 residues in the CDR3. Germline loops: CDR1 SGHVS, CDR2 FQNEAQ. The CDR3: CASTQGANKNIQYF. CDR3 nucleotide sequence: TGTGCCAGCACCCAAGGGGCGAACAAAAACATTCAGTACTTC.

The V gene is TRBV20-1, the J gene TRBJ2-5; D remains ambiguous. Germline CDR1 is DFQATT and CDR2 is SNEGSKA (reference sequence). The CDR3 runs 14 residues. Trimming removed 0 bases from V and 9 bases from J, with 17 bases in between. CDR3: CSARDLEGYQPQYF. CDR3 in DNA: TGCAGTGCTAGAGATCTAGAAGGGTATCAGCCCCAGTACTTC.

To note about this clonotype: Because it lacks the conserved phenylalanine or tryptophan at the end, this CDR3 is likely a read error. The DNA is omitted, as the CDR3 cannot be located on it reliably, and the CDR3 follows TCRdb's listing. The CDR3 spells CASRQGTARAY. V gene TRBV5-1 combines with J gene TRBJ1-4. The CDR3 has 11 residues if both end residues are counted. Per the germline V gene, CDR1 is SGHRS and CDR2 is YFSETQ.

The chain recombines TRBV7-2 with TRBJ1-6; 9 bases are a match to TRBD1. Trimming removed 6 bases from V and 9 bases from J; junction bases left unmatched: 6. Germline assignment: CDR1 SGHTA and CDR2 FQGNSA. The CDR3 is 14 residues long. The CDR3 loop is CASRDRGLTSPLHF. The CDR3 nucleotides read TGTGCCAGCAGGGACAGGGGTTTGACTTCACCCCTCCACTTT.

This clonotype was found many times. The chain carries TRBV20-1 and TRBJ1-2; D ambiguous. CDR3 size: 14 residues. The germline CDR1 and CDR2 sequences are DFQATT and SNEGSKA (reference sequence). The V end was cut by 0 bases, the J end by 7 bases, with 15 bases between. The chain's CDR3 is CSARDPLSGIGYTF. Written as DNA, the CDR3 is TGCAGTGCTAGAGATCCTTTGTCGGGGATTGGCTACACCTTC.